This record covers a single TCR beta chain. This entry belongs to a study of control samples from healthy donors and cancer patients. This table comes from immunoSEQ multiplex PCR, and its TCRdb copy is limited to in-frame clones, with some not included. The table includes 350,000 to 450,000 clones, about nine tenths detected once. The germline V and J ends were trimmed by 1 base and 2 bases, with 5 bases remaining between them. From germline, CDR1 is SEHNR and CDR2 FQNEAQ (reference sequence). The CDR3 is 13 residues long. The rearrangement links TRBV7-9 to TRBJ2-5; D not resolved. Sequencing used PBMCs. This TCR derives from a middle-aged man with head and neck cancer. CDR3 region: CASSLVTQETQYF. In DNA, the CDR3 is TGTGCCAGCAGCTTAGTTACTCAAGAGACCCAGTACTTC. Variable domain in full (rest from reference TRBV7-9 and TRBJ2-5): DTGVSQNPRHKITKRGQNVTFRCDPISEHNRLYWYRQTLGQGPEFLTYFQNEAQLEKSRLLSDRFSAERPKGSFSTLEIQRTEQGDSAMYLCASSLVTQETQYFGPGTRLLVL.